Following are 13 T cell receptor beta chains from one sample sequenced in a study of CD8+ T cells in alopecia areata. cDNA reverse transcribed from extracted RNA served as the sequencing template. Repertoires were generated with immunoSEQ multiplex PCR, while TCRdb's copy carries only in-frame clones and drops some. The table shows around 150,000 clones, with around three fifths occurring only once. The treatment was: oral pan-JAK inhibitor, 5-10 mg twice daily. Specimen: CD4+ T cells sorted from blood, collected at week 24, from a patient treated with tofacitinib. Receptors originate from a human donor with alopecia areata.

The V call is TRBV30, the J call TRBJ1-2; maybe TRBD1 (6 bases). Germline CDR1 GTSNPN, CDR2 SVGIG (reference sequence). With 0 bases removed from V and 3 bases from J, the gap between germline ends came to 14 bases. The CDR3 runs 15 residues. The CDR3 sequence: CAWSVQGRHHYGYTF. The CDR3 DNA is TGTGCCTGGAGTGTACAGGGAAGACACCACTATGGCTACACCTTC. Full variable domain (remainder filled in from reference TRBV30 and TRBJ1-2): SQTIHQWPATLVQPVGSPLSLECTVEGTSNPNLYWYRQAAGRGLQLLFYSVGIGQISSEVPQNLSASRPQDRQFILSSKKLLLSDSGFYLCAWSVQGRHHYGYTFGSGTRLTVV.

The V call is TRBV2, the J call TRBJ2-5, with 7 bases fitting TRBD2. The trim removed 4 bases at V and 4 bases at J, leaving 6 bases unmatched. The germline V gene has CDR1 SNHLY and CDR2 FYNNEI. The CDR3 extends over 14 amino acids. The CDR3 region is CASSGLAGGETQYF. The CDR3 region has the DNA TGTGCCAGCAGTGGACTAGCTGGGGGAGAGACCCAGTACTTC.

This clone has a handful of counts. The rearrangement uses TRBV7-9 and TRBJ2-3, with D possibly being TRBD1 or TRBD2 (5 bases each). The CDR3 extends over 16 amino acids. The V end was cut by 5 bases, the J end by 2 bases, with 17 bases between. In germline, CDR1 is SEHNR, CDR2 FQNEAQ (reference sequence). CDR3 sequence: CASSTSGSFYTDTQYF. The CDR3 DNA follows: TGTGCCAGCAGCACCTCAGGGAGCTTCTACACAGATACGCAGTATTTT.

The gene calls are TRBV27 and TRBJ1-2; 7 nucleotides agree with TRBD1. V was clipped by 2 bases and J by 5 bases; unmatched bases: 8. The CDR3 is 15 amino acids. CDR1 is MNHEY, CDR2 SMNVEV, per germline (reference sequence). The CDR3 DNA sequence: TGTGCCAGCAGTTTACGGTTGCAGGGGGGGTATGGCTACACCTTC. It yields the protein CASSLRLQGGYGYTF.

This clone was counted only a few times. The chain has TRBV18 and TRBJ1-6; D is undetermined. The germline V gene has CDR1 KGHSH and CDR2 LQKENI. There are 13 residues in the CDR3. V was clipped by 5 bases and J by 10 bases, with 12 bases between them. CDR3 sequence reads: CASSLQNQSPLHF. The CDR3 DNA sequence: TGTGCCAGCTCATTACAGAATCAATCACCCCTCCACTTT.

The chain combines TRBV5-1 with TRBJ1-1; maybe TRBD1 (6 bases). Trimming took off 0 bases at V and 4 bases at J, with 7 bases between the two ends. This CDR3 is built from 13 residues. CDR1 is SGHRS, CDR2 YFSETQ, per germline. The CDR3 sequence: CASSLDRATEAFF. The CDR3 DNA is TGCGCCAGCAGCTTGGACAGGGCCACTGAAGCTTTCTTT.

This clone was observed once. The chain links TRBV4-2 to TRBJ1-6; D gene uncertain. V lost 0 bases, J lost 7 bases, and 13 bases lay in between. CDR1 LGHNA and CDR2 YNFKEQ come from the germline V gene. The CDR3 has 16 residues. The CDR3: CASSQEPGGGNSPLHF. The CDR3 DNA reads as TGTGCCAGCAGCCAAGAACCGGGCGGCGGGAATTCACCCCTCCACTTT.

The gene calls are TRBV30 and TRBJ1-1; D may be TRBD1 (5 bases). Germline V gene lookup returns CDR1 GTSNPN and CDR2 SVGIG (reference sequence). Trimming took 1 base from V and 5 from J, leaving 23 bases between them. There are 17 residues in the CDR3. The CDR3 DNA is TGTGCCTGGAGTGGTATTTTAAGGGCCCTGGGGGGTACTGAAGCTTTCTTT. Protein product: CAWSGILRALGGTEAFF. The entire variable domain, with the rest obtained from reference TRBV30 and TRBJ1-1, is as follows: SQTIHQWPATLVQPVGSPLSLECTVEGTSNPNLYWYRQAAGRGLQLLFYSVGIGQISSEVPQNLSASRPQDRQFILSSKKLLLSDSGFYLCAWSGILRALGGTEAFFGQGTRLTVV.

The chain is built from TRBV25-1 and TRBJ1-6, with 8 bases that match TRBD1. CDR3 length: 13 amino acids. Germline trimming cut 6 bases from V and 8 bases from J; bases unmatched to any gene: 3. CDR1 and CDR2 from the germline V gene are MGHDK and SYGVNS. This CDR3 reads CASREQGDSPLHF. Here the CDR3 DNA reads TGTGCCAGCAGGGAACAGGGGGATTCACCCCTCCACTTT.

The sample holds a few counts of this clone. CDR3 sequence reads: CSVGLARYEQYF. The CDR3 nucleotides read TGCAGCGTGGGACTAGCGAGGTACGAGCAGTACTTC. This chain uses TRBV29-1 with TRBJ2-7; 10 bases align to TRBD2. The ends lost 6 bases at V and 4 bases at J; junction bases unmatched: 3. CDR3 length: 12 amino acids. Looked up from germline, CDR1 is SQVTM and CDR2 is ANQGSEA.

The chain has TRBV27 and TRBJ1-1; D gene ambiguous. This CDR3 is 17 amino acids long. Germline values: CDR1 MNHEY, CDR2 SMNVEV (reference sequence). V shed 1 base and J shed 2 bases, with 17 bases lying between them. CDR3 protein: CASSLFTLRRGNTEAFF. As DNA, the CDR3 is TGTGCCAGCAGTTTATTCACCCTTCGGCGCGGCAACACTGAAGCTTTCTTT.

This rearrangement joins TRBV27 to TRBJ1-2, with 9 nucleotides matching TRBD1. CDR1 is MNHEY and CDR2 is SMNVEV in the germline V gene (reference sequence). The V gene end was trimmed by 3 bases and the J gene end by 2 bases; junction bases not matched to a gene: 1. The CDR3 covers 14 residues. The CDR3: CASSFGQGNYGYTF. DNA for the CDR3: TGTGCCAGCAGTTTCGGACAGGGGAACTATGGCTACACCTTC.

The V and J genes are TRBV6-1 and TRBJ1-6; no clear D gene. CDR1 and CDR2 (germline): MNHNS, SASEGT. This CDR3 region has 12 residues. Trimming removed 3 bases at V and 8 bases at J, with 5 bases between. CDR3 sequence (DNA): TGTGCCAGCAGTGAGGGCTATTCACCCCTCCACTTT. Protein sequence: CASSEGYSPLHF.